This T cell receptor beta chain was profiled in a study of immune aging and cytomegalovirus after organ transplant (dated by TCRdb to the early 2020s). In the study overall: All transplant recipients received three-drug immunosuppression with prednisone, tacrolimus, and mycophenolate.

The cysteine opens and the phenylalanine closes a CDR3 of 11 amino acids. The retained sequence is limited to the CDR3, 33 bases, with the frame set at the first base. From the germline V gene, CDR1 is MNHNS and CDR2 is SASEGT. At the junction V is shortened by 1 base and J by 11 bases, with 8 bases in between. Worth noting for this clonotype: No cognate antigen has been identified for it. Base qualities are not at hand, and no much larger clone is one base apart.

Overall study outcomes, separate from this receptor: Large clones contained a bigger proportion of TEMRA cells, and over time the seven largest clones (around 2,000 cells) picked up aged and TEMRA cells and lost TCM cells. Following viremia, cells with an aged phenotype rose post-transplant no matter the clone size, with the increase showing up earlier in large clones (days 200-264) than in small clones. Since the sequencing data did not include a CD57 measurement, a conservative gene-based definition of aging was used in its place.

Explained via the paper, the time point label denotes: five sample-tagged time points from pre-transplant (day -1) to day 368 post-transplant, pooled. PBMC were thawed and then stimulated for around 12 hours with a CMV IE-1 overlapping peptide library, with no transport inhibitors added. After thawing, cells rested overnight before stimulation in R10 medium with CD28/CD49d costimulation. The IE-1 peptide library was made up of 15-amino-acid peptides, each overlapping by 11 amino acids. Each time point was barcoded with BD Single-Cell Multiplexing Kit Sample Tags, pooled, and stained with oligo-conjugated anti-CD45RA plus sorting antibodies. A BD FACSAria III was used to sort CMV-responsive CD8+CD137+ and CD4+CD154+ T cells at 4-way purity. Blood was drawn into EDTA vacutainers and was processed by Ficoll gradient within 1-24 hours. The method behind the library was single-cell sequencing. The sequencing machine was an Illumina NovaSeq 6000. For cell capture and library preparation, the team used the BD Rhapsody Targeted mRNA and AbSeq Reagent Kit in a microwell format. Libraries covered TCR, sample tags, AbSeq, and targeted mRNA from the Human T-Cell Expression Panel plus custom TOX and TOX2 primers. Sequencing of the libraries was done on an Illumina NovaSeq. The paper's data handling went like this. The analysis covered roughly 9,600 cells in total, of which 7076 were CD8 T cells and 4494 were CD8 T cells with an identifiable TCR CDR3. The BD Rhapsody Targeted Analysis Pipeline, including V(D)J processing, was run on the Seven Bridges Genomics platform to process the raw data. Quality control, Sample Tag demultiplexing with Lex-BDSMK, clone identification with VDJ Explorer, and Seurat clustering were all done in SeqGeq 1.6.0. A clone was considered non-expanded if it made up <1% of CD8 T cells, and considered a clonal expansion if it made up >2.5% of the sample. The public reads were reanalyzed by TCRdb: fastp trimming at Q25, MiXCR alignment, in-frame beta chains only. All rows with the same CDR3 protein become a single entry with the most common DNA and genes. The V and J calls follow TCRdb's processing rather than the paper's. Present in this sample are 20,000 or so distinct CDR3 sequences, about a third of which were seen just once. Around 25% of the sample belongs to the ten largest clones.

The specimen comprised CMV peptide-activated CD4+ and CD8+ T cells sorted from blood, sampled at five time points, pooled. In light of the paper, this sample's cell subset or site label describes: sorted CD8+CD137+ and CD4+CD154+ T cells after more than 9 h CMV IE-1 peptide stimulation. Recombination linked TRBV6-1 to TRBJ1-1; the D gene remains uncertain. This receptor was obtained from a female donor who had a heart transplant and CMV viremia. The DNA sequence is given as TGTGCCAGCAGTGAAGGAGGCCTGGCTTTCTTT. The translation is CASSEGGLAFF.